The table lists the clone carrying this TCR beta chain with a few counts. The source of the sample is a study of T-cell memory formation after mild COVID-19. With constant-segment primers, 5'RACE yielded cDNA libraries of TCR alpha and TCR beta that carried sample barcodes and UMIs. TCRdb processed the 5' RACE reads anew with MiXCR; each CDR3 protein has one entry. This table has 200,000 to 250,000 distinct CDR3 sequences, 7.5% to 10% appearing once. This TCR came from a man aged 18 to 35 who had mild COVID-19 (a few samples of this study predate the infection). Cell type and time point are not known. The sequencing input was PBMCs or a T cell subset sorted from them (not recorded which).

CDR3 nucleotides: TGTGCCAGCAGCTTGCGGATCGGGGGAAACCAAGAGACCCAGTACTTC. This gives the protein CASSLRIGGNQETQYF. The chain carries TRBV7-2 and TRBJ2-5, with D possibly TRBD2 on 6 matching bases. V lost 3 bases, J lost 0 bases, and 14 bases lay in between. This CDR3 contains 16 residues. The V gene's germline CDR1 is SGHTA and CDR2 FQGNSA.